This T cell receptor (beta chain) emerged from a study of T-cell reconstitution after alpha-beta-depleted transplantation in children. There are many counts of this clonotype. The junction had 6 bases not matched to a gene; V was cut back by 3 bases and J by 4 bases. Germline V gene data show CDR1 as KGHSH and CDR2 as LQKENI. The CDR3 loop spans 15 amino acids. The TCRbeta library was prepared with unique molecular identifiers. One entry per CDR3 protein results from TCRdb running MiXCR on the PCR reads. Among some 240,000 distinct CDR3 sequences listed, 9% to 10% were seen once. The material was PBMCs from the stem cell graft donor, obtained from the stem cell graft. The TCR comes from a human donor who donated a stem cell graft to a child with SCID. The chain employs TRBV18 and TRBJ2-7; 10 nucleotides line up with TRBD2. CDR3 in DNA: TGTGCCAGCTCACCGAGAAGCGGGGGGGCTTACGAGCAGTACTTC. It specifies CASSPRSGGAYEQYF.